This entry lists 13 T cell receptor beta chains sequenced from one sample in a study of shared clonotypes between healthy human individuals. Assay: immunoSEQ multiplex PCR; the TCRdb copy retains only in-frame clones and omits some. The sample lists hundreds of thousands of clones, 85% to 95% occurring once. Cells designated naive CD8 were CD45RO-negative and were positively selected for CCR7, with terminally differentiated effector memory CD45RA+ cells excluded. The sample comprised naive CD8+ T cells sorted from blood. The receptors originated from a man in his thirties or forties in good health.

This chain links TRBV6-5 with TRBJ2-1, with D possibly matching TRBD1 (5 bases). CDR1 MNHEY and CDR2 SVGAGI come from the germline V gene. The V and J ends lost 2 bases and 7 bases respectively, with 9 bases between them. The CDR3 spans 13 residues. The CDR3 region is CASSYVSGNEQFF. The CDR3, as DNA: TGTGCCAGCAGTTACGTGTCAGGGAATGAGCAGTTCTTC.

V is TRBV7-6 and J is TRBJ2-7, with D perhaps TRBD2 (5 bases). CDR1 and CDR2 from the germline V gene are SGHVS and FNYEAQ. CDR3 size: 13 residues. V was clipped by 1 base and J by 6 bases, with 10 bases between them. This chain's CDR3 is CASSLGSGIEQYF. The CDR3 DNA follows: TGTGCCAGCAGCTTAGGATCGGGGATCGAGCAGTACTTC.

The J gene is TRBJ2-2, the V gene TRBV9; D gene uncertain. V was shortened by 0 bases and J by 0 bases, with 9 bases between the two germline ends. The CDR3 has 16 residues. In germline, CDR1 is SGDLS, CDR2 YYNGEE. This CDR3 is CASSVVATTNTGELFF. The CDR3 DNA sequence: TGTGCCAGCAGCGTAGTCGCGACGACGAACACCGGGGAGCTGTTTTTT.

The chain uses TRBV4-3 and TRBJ2-1, with 12 bases lining up with TRBD2. V lost 1 base, J lost 9 bases, and 10 bases stayed unmatched. The CDR3 is 17 residues long. Per the germline V gene, CDR1 is LGHNA and CDR2 is YSLEER. As DNA, the CDR3 is TGCGCCAGCAGCCAAGCTGGTCTAGCGGGAGGGCAAGGTGAGCAGTTCTTC. It specifies CASSQAGLAGGQGEQFF.

The V call is TRBV10-3, the J call TRBJ2-1; the D gene is possibly TRBD2 (5 bases). The V gene's germline CDR1 is ENHRY and CDR2 SYGVKD. The CDR3 spans 17 residues. The V end lost 0 bases, the J end lost 4 bases, and 16 bases lay between the germline ends. The CDR3 loop reads CAISESKAEEVYNEQFF. DNA for the CDR3: TGTGCCATCAGTGAGTCGAAGGCGGAGGAAGTATACAATGAGCAGTTCTTC.

The rearrangement links TRBV19 to TRBJ2-5; D uncertain. The J call is in doubt because the DNA end fits TRBJ2-7 better. This CDR3 is built from 14 residues. The germline gives CDR1 LNHDA, CDR2 SQIVND (reference sequence). CDR3 nucleotides: TGTGCCAGTAGCTCCGCGCCTCAGTCCTACGAGCAGTACTTC. Translated, it gives CASSSAPQSYEQYF.

This chain uses TRBV10-3 with TRBJ2-5; TRBD2 is a possible D gene (7 bases). There are 14 residues in the CDR3. CDR1 is ENHRY, CDR2 SYGVKD, per germline. V dropped 7 bases and J dropped 0 bases, with 12 bases sitting between them. This chain's CDR3 is CAIKGGGYQETQYF. The CDR3 region has the DNA TGTGCCATCAAGGGGGGAGGGTACCAAGAGACCCAGTACTTC.

The CDR3 sequence is CASSLYPNQPQHF. The DNA for the CDR3 is TGCGCCAGCAGCCTTTATCCAAATCAGCCCCAGCATTTT. This chain links TRBV4-1 with TRBJ1-5; D unclear. Trimming took 4 bases from V and 4 from J, leaving 8 bases between them. CDR1 MGHRA and CDR2 YSYEKL come from the germline V gene. This CDR3 has 13 amino acids.

V usage is TRBV5-6 and J usage is TRBJ2-2; possibly TRBD2 for D (5 bases). This CDR3 is 14 amino acids long. Germline V gene lookup returns CDR1 SGHDT and CDR2 YYEEEE. The V end lost 4 bases, the J end lost 3 bases, and 10 bases lay between the germline ends. CDR3 sequence reads: CASSEDFDTGELFF. The CDR3 DNA reads TGTGCCAGCAGCGAGGACTTTGACACCGGGGAGCTGTTTTTT.

This chain uses TRBV28 with TRBJ1-4; D ambiguous. The germline CDR1 and CDR2 sequences are MDHEN and SYDVKM. This CDR3 has 17 amino acids. Trimming removed 1 base from V and 5 bases from J, with 17 bases in between. The CDR3 spells CASSLSVFTGRNEKLFF. CDR3 nucleotide sequence: TGTGCCAGCAGTTTATCAGTCTTTACTGGGCGGAATGAAAAACTGTTTTTT.

The chain employs TRBV14 and TRBJ2-7; 9 nucleotides align to TRBD1. V was clipped by 4 bases and J by 4 bases; unmatched bases: 11. The CDR3 is 16 amino acids. The germline V gene has CDR1 SGHDN and CDR2 FVKESK. CDR3 in amino acids: CASSPHSGTGSYEQYF. Here the CDR3 DNA reads TGTGCCAGCAGCCCTCACTCCGGGACAGGGTCGTACGAGCAGTACTTC.

The V and J genes are TRBV9 and TRBJ2-3, with 8 nucleotides matching TRBD1. After removal of 4 bases from V and 6 bases from J, the junction contained 13 bases not matched to a gene. This CDR3 has 16 residues. Germline loops: CDR1 SGDLS, CDR2 YYNGEE. The CDR3 sequence is CASSNLDRVERDTQYF. The CDR3 DNA reads TGTGCCAGCAGCAACCTGGACAGGGTAGAAAGGGATACGCAGTATTTT. The variable domain in full, with the rest retrieved from reference TRBV9 and TRBJ2-3, is DSGVTQTPKHLITATGQRVTLRCSPRSGDLSVYWYQQSLDQGLQFLIQYYNGEERAKGNILERFSAQQFPDLHSELNLSSLELGDSALYFCASSNLDRVERDTQYFGPGTRLTVL.

The gene calls are TRBV4-1 and TRBJ1-5; D ambiguous. Germline V gene sequence: CDR1 MGHRA, CDR2 YSYEKL. Trimming removed 0 bases from V and 9 bases from J, with 6 bases in between. CDR3 length: 12 residues. In nucleotides, the CDR3 is TGCGCCAGCAGCCAAGAGGCGGGGCCCCAGCATTTT. It is translated as CASSQEAGPQHF.